Below, one T cell receptor (beta chain) is given with its context. Its target is unknown. This specimen comes from a study of blood T cells in healthy people across ages. The study, taken as a whole, reports: From one million sequenced T cells, diversity estimates were lower bounds.

Per the germline V gene, CDR1 is SGHRS and CDR2 is YFSETQ. V trimming: 1 base; J trimming: 5 bases; junction bases outside the gene matches: 14. The CDR3 has 18 residues. The authors drew about 10 milliliters of peripheral blood from each donor. The authors ran a second PCR of 7 to 11 cycles using a sample-barcoded 5' primer and a J-beta primer mix. TCRdb called the 5' RACE reads again in MiXCR, with one record for every CDR3 protein. The sample has roughly 700,000 distinct CDR3 sequences, around a quarter seen once. This sample also belongs to another study, concerning T cells of mothers and their children. In that study: Samples came from a few healthy Caucasian mothers and their six children. Comparable shaping of TCR recombination output by thymic selection was observed in related and unrelated pairs.

This clonotype originated in a boy aged 5 to 17 in good health. The material sequenced was blood. The V call is TRBV5-1, the J call TRBJ2-5; 10 bases align to TRBD2. For the CDR3, the DNA is TGCGCCAGCAGCTTGCGGCTAGCGGGAGTCGCGTCTGGGGAGACCCAGTACTTC. Translated, it gives CASSLRLAGVASGETQYF.